A single sample gave rise to the 22 T cell receptor beta chains below, sequenced in a study of identical twins. MiXCR, run by TCRdb on the 5' RACE reads, gives a single entry per CDR3 protein. Of roughly 770,000 distinct CDR3 sequences in the sample, 15% to 20% were seen once. This sample was also put to use in a study of T cells expressing NK-cell markers.

Sample: PBMCs. Source of these receptors: a woman in her late teens or twenties in good health.

The CDR3 loop is CASSPTGGSTDTQYF. DNA of the CDR3: TGCGCCAGCAGCCCCACGGGCGGGAGCACAGATACGCAGTATTTT. The gene calls are TRBV5-1 and TRBJ2-3; D possibly corresponds to TRBD2 (5 bases). Deletions cut 4 bases from V and 0 bases from J, with 12 bases between. This CDR3 is 15 amino acids long. The germline V gene encodes CDR1 SGHRS and CDR2 YFSETQ.

The chain is built from TRBV7-9 and TRBJ1-1; D is unresolved. The CDR3 contains 12 residues. V was cut by 0 bases and J by 11 bases, with 10 bases left in between. The V gene's germline CDR1 is SEHNR and CDR2 FQNEAQ (reference sequence). As DNA, the CDR3 is TGTGCCAGCAGCTTAGCGAGAGTGGCGGCTTTCTTT. Translating it yields CASSLARVAAFF.

The chain couples TRBV6-5 to TRBJ2-1; unclear D gene. V shed 1 base and J shed 0 bases, with 10 bases lying between them. Germline CDR1 is MNHEY and CDR2 is SVGAGI. This CDR3 is 16 amino acids long. The CDR3: CASSYFFTPSYNEQFF. CDR3 nucleotide sequence: TGTGCCAGCAGTTACTTCTTTACTCCCTCCTACAATGAGCAGTTCTTC.

Here the CDR3 reads CASGWADTQYF. CDR3 nucleotides: TGTGCCAGCGGGTGGGCAGATACGCAGTATTTT. The chain has TRBV11-3 and TRBJ2-3, with D unresolved. Germline V gene sequence: CDR1 SGHNT, CDR2 YENEEA. The CDR3 is made up of 11 amino acids. V lost 8 bases and J 4 bases, leaving 7 bases between the germline ends.

As to this clonotype: A much larger clonotype is one base distant, so this may be a read error. V gene TRBV27 combines with J gene TRBJ2-7; tentatively, D is TRBD1 (6 bases). CDR3 size: 14 residues. V was shortened by 3 bases and J by 6 bases, with 15 bases between the two germline ends. Germline CDR1 MNHEY, CDR2 SMNVEV (reference sequence). The CDR3 spells CASSFSGVGAEQYF. The CDR3 nucleotides are TGTGCCAGCAGTTTTTCAGGGGTGGGTGCCGAGCAGTACTTC.

This clonotype was observed a handful of times. This chain links TRBV9 with TRBJ2-7, with 9 bases that match TRBD1. This CDR3 has 15 amino acids. Trimming took 4 bases from V and 3 from J; bases not matched to a gene: 8. Germline CDR1 is SGDLS and CDR2 is YYNGEE. DNA for the CDR3: TGTGCCAGCAGCTTACAGGACAGGGGCTACTACGAGCAGTACTTC. Encoded protein: CASSLQDRGYYEQYF.

This clonotype has just a few counts. The rearrangement links TRBV6-1 to TRBJ1-4; TRBD1 is a possible D gene (6 bases). There are 13 residues in the CDR3. Germline V gene data show CDR1 as MNHNS and CDR2 as SASEGT. Trimming shortened V by 8 bases and J by 7 bases, and 14 bases separated the two germline ends. For the CDR3, the DNA is TGTGCCAGCCAGCGGGGGGCGGGTGAAAAACTGTTTTTT. Translated: CASQRGAGEKLFF.

V and J are TRBV4-2 and TRBJ2-7; no clear D gene. Trimming stripped 5 bases from V and 1 base from J, with 12 bases between. CDR3 length: 14 amino acids. CDR1 and CDR2 (germline): LGHNA, YNFKEQ. CDR3 sequence (DNA): TGTGCCAGCAGCTCACGCTCCGAATCCTACGAGCAGTACTTC. As protein: CASSSRSESYEQYF.

This clonotype occurred a few times. The chain employs TRBV12-3 or TRBV12-4 and TRBJ2-7, with D possibly called TRBD1 or TRBD2 (5 bases each). Trimming pared 5 bases from V and 5 bases from J, leaving 16 bases between. The CDR3 covers 14 residues. Here the CDR3 reads CASSPPGRIHEQYF. The CDR3 DNA reads as TGTGCCAGCAGTCCCCCGGGACGAATACACGAGCAGTACTTC.

This clonotype was seen more than once but under ten times. The chain carries TRBV12-3 or TRBV12-4 and TRBJ1-2, with 7 bases lining up with TRBD1. V lost 4 bases, J lost 6 bases, and 8 bases stayed unmatched. The CDR3 loop spans 14 amino acids. The CDR3 DNA is TGTGCCAGCAGTTCGGGACAGTTATTAAATGGCTACACCTTC. Its protein product is CASSSGQLLNGYTF.

This clonotype has only a few counts. In nucleotides, the CDR3 is TGTGCCAGCAGTAGACCTAGCGGGAGCACCTACGAGCAGTACTTC. Translation gives CASSRPSGSTYEQYF. The V call is TRBV27, the J call TRBJ2-7, with 10 nucleotides matching TRBD2. The V segment lost 5 bases and the J segment 2 bases; nucleotides outside the gene matches: 6. The V gene's germline CDR1 is MNHEY and CDR2 SMNVEV (reference sequence). The CDR3 contains 15 residues.

V gene TRBV7-9 combines with J gene TRBJ1-1; TRBD1 matches at 8 bases. J lost 4 bases, V lost 5 bases, and 9 bases had no gene match. This CDR3 contains 15 residues. The germline CDR1 and CDR2 sequences are SEHNR and FQNEAQ (reference sequence). CDR3 bases: TGTGCCAGCAGCCCACAAGGACAGGGAGGCACTGAAGCTTTCTTT. Its protein product is CASSPQGQGGTEAFF.

This clonotype has a single count. The rearrangement uses TRBV7-9 and TRBJ2-2, with D maybe TRBD1 (6 bases). This CDR3 has 14 amino acids. Per the germline V gene, CDR1 is SEHNR and CDR2 is FQNEAQ (reference sequence). V was shortened by 5 bases and J by 6 bases, with 13 bases between the two germline ends. CDR3 nucleotide sequence: TGTGCCAGCAGCAGACAGGCGTATTCCGGGGAGCTGTTTTTT. Protein: CASSRQAYSGELFF.

In this sample, this clonotype turned up a few times. This chain links TRBV6-5 with TRBJ1-1, with a possible D match to TRBD1 (6 bases). Trimming took off 2 bases at V and 7 bases at J, with 17 bases between the two ends. This CDR3 region has 15 residues. Per germline, CDR1 MNHEY and CDR2 SVGAGI. The CDR3 DNA is TGTGCCAGCAGTTACCGAGCTCACAGGGACGATGAAGCTTTCTTT. This encodes CASSYRAHRDDEAFF.

The genes are TRBV12-2 and TRBJ2-7. TRBV12-2 is a pseudogene. This CDR3 is 15 amino acids long. The CDR3 region is CASRLVAGKTYEQYF. Written as DNA, the CDR3 is TGTGCAAGTCGCTTAGTCGCGGGGAAAACCTACGAGCAGTACTTC.

This chain links TRBV12-3 or TRBV12-4 with TRBJ2-1, with D possibly being TRBD2 (5 bases). This CDR3 contains 15 residues. Between the trimmed V and J ends, which lost 5 bases and 2 bases, there was a span of 13 bases. In DNA, the CDR3 is TGTGCCAGCAGTCCTGGCGGGCCGACCTACAATGAGCAGTTCTTC. Its protein is CASSPGGPTYNEQFF.

This clonotype was seen a few times. J is TRBJ2-7 and V is TRBV7-2; a possible D gene is TRBD2 (6 bases). The V and J ends lost 5 bases and 5 bases respectively, with 19 bases between them. This CDR3 spans 15 amino acids. Germline CDR1 and CDR2: SGHTA and FQGNSA. The CDR3 here is CASSPPGLRRNEQYF. CDR3 DNA sequence: TGTGCCAGCAGCCCACCGGGACTCCGGAGGAACGAGCAGTACTTC.

In this sample, this clonotype turned up many times. V usage is TRBV5-6 and J usage is TRBJ1-2; the match to TRBD1 covers 9 bases. The CDR3 contains 17 residues. Losses at the gene ends were 4 bases for V and 2 bases for J; bases not matched to a gene: 12. Germline CDR1 reads SGHDT; CDR2 reads YYEEEE. The CDR3 nucleotides are TGTGCCAGCAGCCCCCTGCGAACAGGGGGCGAAAACTATGGCTACACCTTC. This encodes CASSPLRTGGENYGYTF.

The V call is TRBV27, the J call TRBJ2-1; 9 nucleotides agree with TRBD2. The germline V gene has CDR1 MNHEY and CDR2 SMNVEV (reference sequence). This CDR3 is built from 15 residues. V lost 9 bases to trimming and J lost 0 bases; unmatched junction nucleotides: 6. The CDR3 region has the DNA TGTGCCAGTAGCAGGCGGGAGGGCTCCTACAATGAGCAGTTCTTC. This codes for CASSRREGSYNEQFF.

This rearrangement joins TRBV5-1 to TRBJ2-1, with D perhaps TRBD1 or TRBD2 (5 bases each). This CDR3 is built from 19 residues. CDR1 is SGHRS and CDR2 is YFSETQ in the germline V gene. The germline V and J ends were trimmed by 4 bases and 0 bases, with 23 bases remaining between them. The CDR3 reads CASSAGDLDSWGSYNEQFF. CDR3 in DNA: TGCGCCAGCAGCGCCGGGGACCTAGACAGTTGGGGCTCCTACAATGAGCAGTTCTTC.

This clonotype occurred many times. The chain recombines TRBV27 with TRBJ2-7; D gene uncertain. The V and J ends lost 6 bases and 2 bases respectively, with 23 bases between them. The germline CDR1 and CDR2 sequences are MNHEY and SMNVEV (reference sequence). This CDR3 is built from 17 residues. Here the CDR3 reads CASSSHPFSHGTYEQYF. The CDR3 DNA is TGTGCCAGCAGCTCGCATCCTTTTTCTCACGGCACCTACGAGCAGTACTTC.

At least ten counts were recorded for this clonotype. The chain joins TRBV10-3 to TRBJ2-7, with 8 bases matching TRBD1. CDR3 length: 13 residues. The J segment lost 0 bases and the V segment lost 10 bases, leaving 5 bases of the junction unmatched. Per the germline V gene, CDR1 is ENHRY and CDR2 is SYGVKD. The CDR3 here is CATGQGSSYEQYF. CDR3 DNA sequence: TGTGCCACCGGACAGGGCAGCTCCTACGAGCAGTACTTC.